A selection of T cell receptor beta chains follows, all from one sample in a study of blood T cell repertoires in COVID-19. Repertoires were generated with immunoSEQ multiplex PCR, while TCRdb's copy carries only in-frame clones and drops some. The repertoire holds some 370,000 clones, with 89% as singletons. Sequencing was done on a sample of peripheral blood. These receptors all come from a man in his forties with acute or convalescent COVID-19. CDR3s include the opening cysteine and the closing phenylalanine or tryptophan. The D gene is left open where the match is weak. Some rows mark clone size as missing; the rest say once, few, many or name a class of expanded clone.

d_call: TRBD1
clone_size: NA
v_call: TRBV28
j_call: TRBJ1-2
cdr3_aa: CASSLFGTGTNYGYTF
cdr3_nt: TGTGCCAGCAGTTTATTTGGGACAGGAACTAACTATGGCTACACCTTC

d_call: NA
clone_size: NA
v_call: TRBV2
j_call: TRBJ1-6
cdr3_aa: CASSEEQNSPLHF
cdr3_nt: TGTGCCAGCAGTGAAGAGCAAAATTCACCCCTCCACTTT

d_call: NA
clone_size: NA
v_call: TRBV11-2
j_call: TRBJ1-2
cdr3_aa: CASSLAGNNYGYTF
cdr3_nt: TGTGCCAGCAGCTTAGCAGGGAATAACTATGGCTACACCTTC

d_call: NA
clone_size: NA
v_call: TRBV7-9
j_call: TRBJ2-2
cdr3_aa: CASSVTRANTGELFF
cdr3_nt: TGTGCCAGCAGCGTAACTAGGGCGAACACCGGGGAGCTGTTTTTT

d_call: NA
clone_size: NA
v_call: TRBV5-1
j_call: TRBJ1-1
cdr3_aa: CASSLVGRVDTEAFF
cdr3_nt: TGCGCCAGCAGCTTGGTTGGCAGGGTGGACACTGAAGCTTTCTTT

d_call: NA
clone_size: NA
v_call: TRBV28
j_call: TRBJ1-1
cdr3_aa: CASSPARANAFF
cdr3_nt: TGTGCCAGCAGCCCTGCGCGGGCCAATGCTTTCTTT

d_call: NA
clone_size: NA
v_call: TRBV7-8
j_call: TRBJ2-5
cdr3_aa: CASSSSPRETQYF
cdr3_nt: TGTGCCAGCAGCTCTTCTCCCCGTGAGACCCAGTACTTC

d_call: NA
clone_size: NA
v_call: TRBV24-1
j_call: TRBJ1-5
cdr3_aa: CATSQWVEQPQHF
cdr3_nt: TGTGCCACCAGCCAGTGGGTGGAGCAGCCCCAGCATTTT

d_call: TRBD1
clone_size: NA
v_call: TRBV28
j_call: TRBJ1-5
cdr3_aa: CASSSRQGYIKPQHF
cdr3_nt: TGTGCCAGCAGTTCCCGACAGGGATACATCAAACCCCAGCATTTT

d_call: NA
clone_size: once
v_call: TRBV12-1
j_call: TRBJ1-1
cdr3_aa: CASSLLCFRGVGTEAFF
cdr3_nt: TGTGCCAGCAGCCTACTCTGCTTTCGGGGGGTGGGCACTGAAGCTTTCTTT

d_call: NA
clone_size: NA
v_call: TRBV5-8
j_call: TRBJ1-1
cdr3_aa: CASSLKAVNTEAFF
cdr3_nt: TGTGCCAGCAGCTTGAAGGCGGTGAACACTGAAGCTTTCTTT

d_call: TRBD1
clone_size: many
v_call: TRBV19
j_call: TRBJ2-1
cdr3_aa: CASSGRDRDYNEQFF
cdr3_nt: TGTGCCAGTAGTGGCCGGGACAGGGACTACAATGAGCAGTTCTTC

d_call: TRBD1
clone_size: NA
v_call: TRBV28
j_call: TRBJ2-7
cdr3_aa: CASWDRDYEQYF
cdr3_nt: TGTGCCAGCTGGGACAGGGACTACGAGCAGTACTTC

d_call: TRBD1
clone_size: NA
v_call: TRBV28
j_call: TRBJ1-5
cdr3_aa: CASGVRGSPVQPQHF
cdr3_nt: TGTGCCAGCGGAGTCAGGGGGTCCCCGGTGCAGCCCCAGCATTTT

d_call: TRBD1
clone_size: once
v_call: TRBV13
j_call: TRBJ2-1
cdr3_aa: CASSLDRVREQFF
cdr3_nt: TGTGCCAGCAGCCTGGACAGGGTCCGGGAGCAGTTCTTC

d_call: NA
clone_size: NA
v_call: TRBV4-1
j_call: TRBJ2-7
cdr3_aa: CASSQDYAYEQYF
cdr3_nt: TGCGCCAGCAGCCAGGACTATGCCTACGAGCAGTACTTC

d_call: NA
clone_size: NA
v_call: TRBV19
j_call: TRBJ1-2
cdr3_aa: CAVGGDQGYGYTF
cdr3_nt: TGTGCCGTCGGCGGCGACCAGGGCTATGGCTACACCTTC

d_call: TRBD2
clone_size: NA
v_call: TRBV4-2
j_call: TRBJ2-1
cdr3_aa: CASSQGGGGVSGNEQFF
cdr3_nt: TGTGCCAGCAGCCAAGGAGGCGGGGGGGTCAGTGGGAATGAGCAGTTCTTC

d_call: NA
clone_size: NA
v_call: TRBV28
j_call: TRBJ1-1
cdr3_aa: CASSLVPMSRTEAFF
cdr3_nt: TGTGCCAGCAGCTTAGTTCCTATGTCACGCACTGAAGCTTTCTTT

d_call: TRBD2
clone_size: once
v_call: TRBV18
j_call: TRBJ2-3
cdr3_aa: CASSPRPGGSTDTQYF
cdr3_nt: TGTGCCAGCTCACCAAGGCCGGGGGGGAGCACAGATACGCAGTATTTT

d_call: NA
clone_size: NA
v_call: TRBV6-5
j_call: TRBJ1-3
cdr3_aa: CASSLTGAGNTIYF
cdr3_nt: TGTGCCAGCAGCCTGACAGGAGCTGGAAACACCATATATTTT

d_call: NA
clone_size: NA
v_call: TRBV30
j_call: TRBJ1-3
cdr3_aa: CAWSVLAGASGNTIYF
cdr3_nt: TGTGCCTGGAGTGTATTGGCAGGGGCCTCTGGAAACACCATATATTTT

d_call: NA
clone_size: once
v_call: TRBV28
j_call: TRBJ1-5
cdr3_aa: CASSMGLWEISNQPQHF
cdr3_nt: TGTGCCAGCAGTATGGGACTCTGGGAAATTAGCAATCAGCCCCAGCATTTT

d_call: TRBD1
clone_size: NA
v_call: TRBV28
j_call: TRBJ1-1
cdr3_aa: CASSLLGGRGRSEAFF
cdr3_nt: TGTGCCAGCAGTCTCCTAGGGGGCAGGGGTCGTTCTGAAGCTTTCTTT

d_call: TRBD1
clone_size: NA
v_call: TRBV7-2
j_call: TRBJ1-2
cdr3_aa: CASSLEGTGSGYTF
cdr3_nt: TGTGCCAGCAGCTTAGAGGGGACAGGGTCTGGCTACACCTTC

d_call: NA
clone_size: NA
v_call: TRBV4-3
j_call: TRBJ1-1
cdr3_aa: CASSLQGNTEAFF
cdr3_nt: TGCGCCAGCAGCCTACAGGGGAACACTGAAGCTTTCTTT

d_call: NA
clone_size: NA
v_call: TRBV3-1/TRBV3-2
j_call: TRBJ1-2
cdr3_aa: CASSLRGALVEGYTF
cdr3_nt: TGTGCCAGCAGCCTCCGTGGGGCGTTAGTGGAGGGCTACACCTTC

d_call: NA
clone_size: NA
v_call: TRBV6-5
j_call: TRBJ1-2
cdr3_aa: CAGGGSLGYTF
cdr3_nt: TGTGCCGGGGGAGGGAGTCTTGGCTACACCTTC

d_call: NA
clone_size: NA
v_call: TRBV4-2
j_call: TRBJ1-6
cdr3_aa: CASSQDPQGSYNSPLHF
cdr3_nt: TGTGCCAGCAGCCAAGATCCCCAGGGCTCCTATAATTCACCCCTCCACTTT

d_call: NA
clone_size: few
v_call: TRBV15
j_call: TRBJ2-7
cdr3_aa: CATSRDLGSAGYEQYF
cdr3_nt: TGTGCCACCAGCAGAGATCTAGGCAGTGCCGGGTACGAGCAGTACTTC

d_call: NA
clone_size: NA
v_call: TRBV15
j_call: TRBJ1-1
cdr3_aa: CATSRDLESTEAFF
cdr3_nt: TGTGCCACCAGCAGAGATCTCGAGTCCACTGAAGCTTTCTTT

d_call: NA
clone_size: once
v_call: TRBV6-6
j_call: TRBJ2-2
cdr3_aa: CASSRKTSSHGELFF
cdr3_nt: TGTGCCAGCAGCCGGAAGACTAGTTCGCACGGGGAGCTGTTTTTT

d_call: TRBD2
clone_size: once
v_call: TRBV6-4
j_call: TRBJ2-5
cdr3_aa: CASSEAGLAGEETQYF
cdr3_nt: TGTGCCAGCAGTGAAGCAGGTCTAGCGGGAGAAGAGACCCAGTACTTC

d_call: TRBD2
clone_size: NA
v_call: TRBV19
j_call: TRBJ2-7
cdr3_aa: CASSRTFGGVYEQYF
cdr3_nt: TGTGCCAGTAGCCGAACTTTCGGGGGGGTCTACGAGCAGTACTTC

d_call: TRBD1
clone_size: NA
v_call: TRBV11-2
j_call: TRBJ2-1
cdr3_aa: CASSLEAGGYEQFF
cdr3_nt: TGTGCCAGCAGCTTAGAAGCAGGGGGATATGAGCAGTTCTTC

d_call: NA
clone_size: NA
v_call: TRBV7-3
j_call: TRBJ2-3
cdr3_aa: CASAQGRNTDTQYF
cdr3_nt: TGTGCCAGCGCGCAGGGGCGAAACACAGATACGCAGTATTTT

d_call: TRBD2
clone_size: NA
v_call: TRBV28
j_call: TRBJ2-3
cdr3_aa: CASSPPGLAGSTDTQYF
cdr3_nt: TGTGCCAGCAGTCCTCCGGGACTAGCGGGGAGCACAGATACGCAGTATTTT

d_call: TRBD1
clone_size: NA
v_call: TRBV30
j_call: TRBJ1-3
cdr3_aa: CAWSGDSSYSGNTIYF
cdr3_nt: TGTGCCTGGAGTGGGGACAGCTCCTACTCTGGAAACACCATATATTTT

d_call: NA
clone_size: few
v_call: TRBV6-2/TRBV6-3
j_call: TRBJ1-6
cdr3_aa: CASSYQDWSSPLHF
cdr3_nt: TGTGCCAGCAGTTACCAGGACTGGAGTTCACCCCTCCACTTT

d_call: NA
clone_size: NA
v_call: TRBV5-1
j_call: TRBJ2-7
cdr3_aa: CASSLGRGEQYF
cdr3_nt: TGCGCCAGCAGCTTGGGAAGGGGCGAGCAGTACTTC

d_call: NA
clone_size: NA
v_call: TRBV5-6
j_call: TRBJ2-3
cdr3_aa: CASSLWVRGGADLKDTQYF
cdr3_nt: TGTGCCAGCAGCTTGTGGGTTAGAGGGGGGGCCGACTTGAAAGATACGCAGTATTTT

d_call: TRBD1
clone_size: NA
v_call: TRBV28
j_call: TRBJ1-1
cdr3_aa: CASSLRDRVAFF
cdr3_nt: TGTGCCAGCAGTTTAAGGGACAGGGTGGCTTTCTTT

d_call: NA
clone_size: NA
v_call: TRBV24-1
j_call: TRBJ1-3
cdr3_aa: CATSATGSGNTIYF
cdr3_nt: TGTGCCACCAGTGCCACGGGCTCTGGAAACACCATATATTTT

d_call: TRBD1
clone_size: few
v_call: TRBV12-5
j_call: TRBJ2-3
cdr3_aa: CASGPRQGLTDTQYF
cdr3_nt: TGTGCTAGTGGTCCCCGACAGGGGCTCACAGATACGCAGTATTTT

d_call: NA
clone_size: once
v_call: TRBV12-3/TRBV12-4
j_call: TRBJ2-1
cdr3_aa: CASNYARGLEQFF
cdr3_nt: TGTGCCAGCAACTACGCGCGGGGTCTTGAGCAGTTCTTC

d_call: NA
clone_size: once
v_call: TRBV19
j_call: TRBJ2-7
cdr3_aa: CASSRGFGSYEQYF
cdr3_nt: TGTGCCAGTAGCCGGGGGTTTGGGTCCTACGAGCAGTACTTC

d_call: TRBD1
clone_size: NA
v_call: TRBV28
j_call: TRBJ1-2
cdr3_aa: CASSWTGGHGYTF
cdr3_nt: TGTGCCAGCAGTTGGACAGGGGGTCATGGCTACACCTTC

d_call: NA
clone_size: once
v_call: TRBV28
j_call: TRBJ1-5
cdr3_aa: CASSLGQYNQPQHF
cdr3_nt: TGTGCCAGCAGCCTAGGACAGTACAATCAGCCCCAGCATTTT

d_call: NA
clone_size: NA
v_call: TRBV5-5
j_call: TRBJ1-2
cdr3_aa: CASSSVLGRGGDGYTF
cdr3_nt: TGTGCCAGCAGCTCAGTTCTTGGGAGGGGCGGCGATGGCTACACCTTC

d_call: NA
clone_size: NA
v_call: TRBV4-1
j_call: TRBJ2-3
cdr3_aa: CASSQGLYTGGHTDTQYF
cdr3_nt: TGCGCCAGCAGCCAAGGTCTCTATACGGGGGGCCACACAGATACGCAGTATTTT

d_call: NA
clone_size: NA
v_call: TRBV24-1
j_call: TRBJ2-1
cdr3_aa: CATSDSRSSYNEQFF
cdr3_nt: TGTGCCACCAGTGATTCGAGAAGCTCCTACAATGAGCAGTTCTTC

d_call: NA
clone_size: NA
v_call: TRBV6-6
j_call: TRBJ1-6
cdr3_aa: CASSPEVILAPLHF
cdr3_nt: TGTGCCAGCAGCCCCGAGGTTATCTTGGCACCCCTCCACTTT

d_call: TRBD1
clone_size: NA
v_call: TRBV19
j_call: TRBJ1-5
cdr3_aa: CASSIDRVGPSSNQPQHF
cdr3_nt: TGTGCCAGTAGTATTGACAGGGTAGGTCCCTCGAGCAATCAGCCCCAGCATTTT

d_call: NA
clone_size: NA
v_call: TRBV7-6
j_call: TRBJ2-1
cdr3_aa: CASSPGGLNNEQFF
cdr3_nt: TGTGCCAGCAGCCCCGGAGGGCTGAACAATGAGCAGTTCTTC